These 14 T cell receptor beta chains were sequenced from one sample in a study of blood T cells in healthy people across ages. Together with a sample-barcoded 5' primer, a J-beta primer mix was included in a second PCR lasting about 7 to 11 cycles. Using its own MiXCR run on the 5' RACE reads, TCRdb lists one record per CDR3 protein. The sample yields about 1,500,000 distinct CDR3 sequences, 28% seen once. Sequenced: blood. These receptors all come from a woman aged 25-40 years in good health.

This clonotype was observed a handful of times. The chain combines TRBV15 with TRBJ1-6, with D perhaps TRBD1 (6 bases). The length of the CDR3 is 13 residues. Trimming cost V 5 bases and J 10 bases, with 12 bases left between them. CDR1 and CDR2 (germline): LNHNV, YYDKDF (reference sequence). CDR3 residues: CATSGYRDSPLHF. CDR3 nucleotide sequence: TGTGCCACCAGCGGTTACAGGGACTCACCCCTCCACTTT.

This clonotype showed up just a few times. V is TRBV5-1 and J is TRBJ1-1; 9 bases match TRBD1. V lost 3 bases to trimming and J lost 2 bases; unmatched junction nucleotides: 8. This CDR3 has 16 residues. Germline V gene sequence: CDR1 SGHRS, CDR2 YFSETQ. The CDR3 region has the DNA TGCGCCAGCAGCTCACAGGGGGCCAGAATCAACACTGAAGCTTTCTTT. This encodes CASSSQGARINTEAFF.

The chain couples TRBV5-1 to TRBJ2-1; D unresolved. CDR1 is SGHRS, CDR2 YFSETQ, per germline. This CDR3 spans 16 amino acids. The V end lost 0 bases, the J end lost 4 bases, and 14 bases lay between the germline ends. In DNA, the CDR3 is TGCGCCAGCAGCTTGGATTTACTCTCTAAGTACAATGAGCAGTTCTTC. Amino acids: CASSLDLLSKYNEQFF.

CDR3 region: CASTAGGAGDTQYF. CDR3 bases: TGCGCCAGCACCGCGGGGGGGGCAGGAGATACGCAGTATTTT. The rearrangement joins TRBV5-1 to TRBJ2-3, with 9 bases matching TRBD2. The length of the CDR3 is 14 residues. Germline assignment: CDR1 SGHRS and CDR2 YFSETQ. V was pared by 6 bases and J by 5 bases, with 7 bases of the junction left unmatched.

CDR3 sequence reads: CSVDERSYNEQYF. The DNA for the CDR3 is TGCAGCGTTGATGAGCGTTCCTACAATGAGCAGTACTTC. V and J are TRBV29-1 and TRBJ2-1, with D uncertain. The J call is uncertain, as TRBJ2-7 better fits the DNA end. This CDR3 contains 13 residues. In germline, CDR1 is SQVTM, CDR2 ANQGSEA.

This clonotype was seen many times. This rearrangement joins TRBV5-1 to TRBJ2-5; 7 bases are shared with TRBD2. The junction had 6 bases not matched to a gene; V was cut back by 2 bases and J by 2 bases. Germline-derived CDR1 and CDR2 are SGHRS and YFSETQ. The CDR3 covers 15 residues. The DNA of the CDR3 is TGCGCCAGCAGCTTCGAGGGAGGGCCTCAAGAGACCCAGTACTTC. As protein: CASSFEGGPQETQYF.

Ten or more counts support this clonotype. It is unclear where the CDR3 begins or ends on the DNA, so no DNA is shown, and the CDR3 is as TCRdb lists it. CDR3 loop: CASSQVVGQGAINFF. The chain has TRBV4-3 and TRBJ1-1; the table's D call of TRBD1 was not tested on the DNA. Per germline, CDR1 LGHNA and CDR2 YSLEER. The CDR3 region is 15 residues in length, termini included.

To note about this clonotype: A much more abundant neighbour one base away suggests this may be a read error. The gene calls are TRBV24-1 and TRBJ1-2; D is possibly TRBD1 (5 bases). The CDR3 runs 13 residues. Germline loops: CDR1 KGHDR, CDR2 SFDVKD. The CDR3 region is CATSDRDDYGHTF. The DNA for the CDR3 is TGTGCCACCAGTGATAGGGACGACTATGGCCACACCTTC.

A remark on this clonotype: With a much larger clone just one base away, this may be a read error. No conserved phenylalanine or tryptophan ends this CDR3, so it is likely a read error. The CDR3 is CASSRTGQSSYEQYY. The CDR3 DNA reads TGTGCCAGCAGCCGGACAGGGCAGAGCTCCTACGAGCAGTACTAC. The chain couples TRBV5-6 to TRBJ2-7; TRBD1 matches 8 bases. CDR1 is SGHDT and CDR2 is YYEEEE in the germline V gene. Trimming cost V 4 bases and J 0 bases; bases outside gene matches: 6. The CDR3 contains 15 residues.

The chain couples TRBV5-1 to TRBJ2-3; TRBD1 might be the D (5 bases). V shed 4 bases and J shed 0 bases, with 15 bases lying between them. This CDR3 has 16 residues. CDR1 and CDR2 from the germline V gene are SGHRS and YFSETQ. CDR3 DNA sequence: TGCGCCAGCAGCGACGTTAGGGGTACTAGCACAGATACGCAGTATTTT. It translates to CASSDVRGTSTDTQYF.

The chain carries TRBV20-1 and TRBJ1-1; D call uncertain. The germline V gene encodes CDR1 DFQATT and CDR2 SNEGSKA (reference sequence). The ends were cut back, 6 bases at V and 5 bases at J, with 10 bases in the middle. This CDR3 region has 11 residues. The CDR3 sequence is CSAPVETEAFF. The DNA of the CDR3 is TGCAGTGCCCCGGTTGAGACTGAAGCTTTCTTT.

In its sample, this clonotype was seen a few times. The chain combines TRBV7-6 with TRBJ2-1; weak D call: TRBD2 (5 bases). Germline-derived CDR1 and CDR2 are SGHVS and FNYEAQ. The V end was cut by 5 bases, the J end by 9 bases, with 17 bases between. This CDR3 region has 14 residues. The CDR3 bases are TGTGCCAGCAGCCCCGAACGGGCCGGAGGTGAGCAGTTCTTC. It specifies CASSPERAGGEQFF.

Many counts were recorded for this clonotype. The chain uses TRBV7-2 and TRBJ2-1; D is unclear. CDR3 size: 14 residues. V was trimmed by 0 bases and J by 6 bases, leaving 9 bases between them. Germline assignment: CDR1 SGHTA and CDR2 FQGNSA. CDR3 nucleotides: TGTGCCAGCAGCTTAGCATCCAATCCCAATGAGCAGTTCTTC. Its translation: CASSLASNPNEQFF.

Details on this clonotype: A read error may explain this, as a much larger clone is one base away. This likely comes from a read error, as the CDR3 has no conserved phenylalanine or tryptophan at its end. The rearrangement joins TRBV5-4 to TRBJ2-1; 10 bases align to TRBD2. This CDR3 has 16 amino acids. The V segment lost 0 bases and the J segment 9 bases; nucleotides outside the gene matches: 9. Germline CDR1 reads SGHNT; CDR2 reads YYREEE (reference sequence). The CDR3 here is CASSLALAGALGEQFV. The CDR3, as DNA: TGTGCCAGCAGCTTGGCCCTAGCGGGAGCGTTGGGTGAGCAGTTCGTC.